This is a list of T cell receptor beta chains from one sample in a study of siplizumab effects on memory and regulatory T cells. Libraries were prepared by immunoSEQ multiplex PCR; TCRdb keeps only in-frame clonotypes and omits some of them. The sample lists approximately 60,000 clones, roughly 96% occurring once. Specimen: naive CD8+ T cells sorted from blood. Every receptor here comes from a human donor in good health. CDR3s include the opening cysteine and the closing phenylalanine or tryptophan. The order of the fields is CDR3 length, clone size, V gene, J gene, D gene, CDR3 protein, CDR3 DNA. The D gene is left open where the match is weak. Clone size is not always given. Where it is, it says once, few, many or a class for expanded clones.

14	.	TRBV2	TRBJ2-2	.	CASSEPGFTGELFF	TGTGCCAGCAGTGAGCCGGGGTTTACCGGGGAGCTGTTTTTT
14	once	TRBV30	TRBJ2-1	.	CAWSGTATYNEQFF	TGTGCCTGGAGTGGGACAGCAACCTACAATGAGCAGTTCTTC
14	.	TRBV28	TRBJ1-5	.	CASKEGGSNQPQHF	TGTGCCAGCAAAGAGGGGGGGAGCAATCAGCCCCAGCATTTT
14	.	TRBV4-2	TRBJ2-5	TRBD2	CASRQLAGEETQYF	TGTGCCAGCAGGCAACTAGCGGGGGAAGAGACCCAGTACTTC
12	.	TRBV6-5	TRBJ2-4	.	CASSYSQNIQYF	TGTGCCAGCAGTTACTCTCAAAACATTCAGTACTTC
13	.	TRBV27	TRBJ2-7	.	CASSLHYTYEQYF	TGTGCCAGCAGTTTACATTACACCTACGAGCAGTACTTC
15	.	TRBV4-3	TRBJ1-1	TRBD1	CASSQNRGPNTEAFF	TGCGCCAGCAGCCAAAATAGGGGGCCGAACACTGAAGCTTTCTTT
12	.	TRBV9	TRBJ1-1	TRBD1	CASSATGAEAFF	TGTGCCAGCAGCGCAACAGGGGCTGAAGCTTTCTTT
15	.	TRBV7-9	TRBJ2-1	TRBD2	CASSRELAGGHEQFF	TGTGCCAGCAGCCGCGAGCTAGCGGGGGGACATGAGCAGTTCTTC
12	.	TRBV29-1	TRBJ1-3	.	CSVATSGNTIYF	TGCAGCGTTGCCACCTCTGGAAACACCATATATTTT
14	once	TRBV5-1	TRBJ2-1	.	CASSLGDFRGEQFF	TGCGCCAGCAGCTTGGGGGACTTCCGGGGTGAGCAGTTCTTC
14	.	TRBV27	TRBJ1-2	TRBD1	CASSPGQAAYGYTF	TGTGCCAGCAGTCCAGGACAGGCCGCATATGGCTACACCTTC
14	.	TRBV5-1	TRBJ2-7	.	CASSLEDIFYEQYF	TGCGCCAGCAGCTTGGAGGACATTTTCTACGAGCAGTACTTC
12	.	TRBV2	TRBJ1-1	.	CASSEEETEAFF	TGTGCCAGCAGTGAAGAGGAAACTGAAGCTTTCTTT
16	few	TRBV21-1	TRBJ1-3	.	CAKIRSNRGFRNTIYF	TGTGCCAAAATTCGGTCCAACAGGGGTTTTAGAAACACCATATATTTT
13	.	TRBV19	TRBJ2-3	.	CASSIQSTDTQYF	TGTGCCAGTAGTATACAGAGCACAGATACGCAGTATTTT
13	.	TRBV7-9	TRBJ2-5	.	CASSPPDWETQYF	TGTGCCAGCAGCCCCCCGGACTGGGAGACCCAGTACTTC
16	.	TRBV9	TRBJ2-1	TRBD1	CASSPRTGSSYNEQFF	TGTGCCAGCAGCCCACGGACAGGGAGCTCCTACAATGAGCAGTTCTTC
16	.	TRBV27	TRBJ2-7	TRBD2	CASSLSSGGLNYEQYF	TGTGCCAGCAGTTTGAGTAGCGGGGGGTTAAACTACGAGCAGTACTTC
15	.	TRBV11-2	TRBJ1-2	TRBD1	CASSLHLGQGDGYTF	TGTGCCAGCAGCTTACATCTTGGACAGGGTGATGGCTACACCTTC
15	.	TRBV13	TRBJ1-1	TRBD1	CASSLEPRGWAEAFF	TGTGCCAGCAGCTTAGAACCCAGGGGGTGGGCTGAAGCTTTCTTT
15	.	TRBV7-9	TRBJ2-7	TRBD1	CASSLPTGSSYEQYF	TGTGCCAGCAGCTTACCGACAGGGAGCTCCTACGAGCAGTACTTC
12	.	TRBV12-5	TRBJ2-7	.	CASGDLSYEQYF	TGTGCTAGTGGAGATCTCTCCTACGAGCAGTACTTC
14	.	TRBV5-1	TRBJ2-7	.	CASSFPGKAYEQYF	TGCGCCAGCAGCTTTCCGGGGAAAGCTTACGAGCAGTACTTC
15	.	TRBV7-2	TRBJ1-1	.	CASSLITGKNTEAFF	TGTGCCAGCAGCTTAATCACAGGGAAGAACACTGAAGCTTTCTTT
14	.	TRBV5-8	TRBJ2-5	.	CASSLEREKETQYF	TGTGCCAGCAGCTTGGAGAGGGAAAAAGAGACCCAGTACTTC
14	.	TRBV6-6	TRBJ1-6	.	CASSYGGVDSPLHF	TGTGCCAGCAGTTACGGAGGGGTTGATTCACCCCTCCACTTT
15	.	TRBV6-1	TRBJ2-5	.	CASTPGPNPQETQYF	TGTGCCAGCACCCCGGGCCCCAATCCCCAAGAGACCCAGTACTTC
12	.	TRBV9	TRBJ1-1	TRBD1	CASSTGGTEAFF	TGTGCCAGCAGCACAGGGGGCACTGAAGCTTTCTTT
11	.	TRBV19	TRBJ2-1	.	CASSIYNEQFF	TGTGCCAGTAGTATTTACAATGAGCAGTTCTTC
12	few	TRBV4-1	TRBJ2-2	.	CASSHPAGELFF	TGCGCCAGCAGCCATCCGGCCGGGGAGCTGTTTTTT
13	.	TRBV5-6	TRBJ2-7	TRBD1	CASSPTGVYEQYF	TGTGCCAGCAGCCCGACAGGGGTCTACGAGCAGTACTTC
14	.	TRBV6-5	TRBJ1-5	.	CASSLDGFNQPQHF	TGTGCCAGCAGCCTGGACGGATTCAATCAGCCCCAGCATTTT
17	once	TRBV19	TRBJ1-5	.	CASTPDRSAYSNQPQHF	TGTGCCAGTACCCCTGATAGGTCGGCTTATAGCAATCAGCCCCAGCATTTT
13	.	TRBV5-4	TRBJ2-5	.	CASSSTDQETQYF	TGTGCCAGCAGCTCGACGGACCAAGAGACCCAGTACTTC
15	.	TRBV5-5	TRBJ2-5	.	CASSLPPDGQETQYF	TGTGCCAGCAGCTTGCCCCCGGACGGACAAGAGACCCAGTACTTC
16	.	TRBV11-2	TRBJ2-3	TRBD2	CASSLEAAGVRDTQYF	TGTGCCAGCAGCTTAGAAGCAGCGGGGGTCCGAGATACGCAGTATTTT
15	.	TRBV4-2	TRBJ2-7	.	CASSQEDTGSYEQYF	TGTGCCAGCAGCCAAGAGGATACAGGGTCCTACGAGCAGTACTTC
17	.	TRBV4-1	TRBJ1-1	.	CASSQPLGGYGESEAFF	TGCGCCAGCAGCCAGCCGCTGGGGGGGTACGGCGAATCTGAAGCTTTCTTT
12	.	TRBV5-4	TRBJ1-1	.	CASSGSYTEAFF	TGTGCCAGCAGCGGATCATACACTGAAGCTTTCTTT
15	once	TRBV19	TRBJ2-1	.	CASSIAGYPYNEQFF	TGTGCCAGTAGTATAGCGGGGTACCCCTACAATGAGCAGTTCTTC
16	.	TRBV4-3	TRBJ2-3	.	CASSQDLATVRDTQYF	TGCGCCAGCAGCCAAGATCTAGCGACGGTGAGAGATACGCAGTATTTT
17	once	TRBV14	TRBJ2-1	.	CASSQDLGRAFLNEQFF	TGTGCCAGCAGCCAAGATCTTGGCAGGGCTTTTTTGAATGAGCAGTTCTTC
14	.	TRBV6-1	TRBJ2-7	.	CASVWDEWNYEQYF	TGTGCCAGCGTTTGGGATGAGTGGAATTACGAGCAGTACTTC
12	.	TRBV19	TRBJ2-7	.	CASSRGLYEQYF	TGTGCCAGCTCGAGGGGACTCTACGAGCAGTACTTC
11	.	TRBV29-1	TRBJ1-3	.	CSVEDLYTIYF	TGCAGCGTTGAAGATCTGTACACCATATATTTT
13	.	TRBV28	TRBJ2-7	TRBD1	CASMGRGHYEQYF	TGTGCCAGCATGGGCAGGGGGCACTACGAGCAGTACTTC
16	.	TRBV7-9	TRBJ2-1	.	CASSLGSAGAHNEQFF	TGTGCCAGCAGCTTAGGTTCCGCGGGGGCCCACAATGAGCAGTTCTTC
14	.	TRBV6-1	TRBJ2-3	TRBD2	CASSGGITGDTQYF	TGTGCCAGCAGCGGGGGGATTACTGGGGATACGCAGTATTTT
14	.	TRBV5-6	TRBJ1-6	.	CASSSTRGYSPLHF	TGTGCCAGCAGCTCAACCAGGGGTTATTCACCCCTCCACTTT
14	.	TRBV9	TRBJ1-6	.	CASSGVGAGSPLHF	TGTGCCAGCAGCGGTGTGGGGGCCGGCTCACCCCTCCACTTT
17	.	TRBV5-1	TRBJ2-3	TRBD1	CASSLVGGTGGTDTQYF	TGCGCCAGCAGCCTTGTCGGAGGGACAGGGGGCACAGATACGCAGTATTTT
12	.	TRBV12-5	TRBJ1-2	.	CASGKGLSGYTF	TGTGCTAGTGGGAAGGGGTTGAGTGGCTACACCTTC
15	.	TRBV11-2	TRBJ1-1	.	CASSFMNVGNTEAFF	TGTGCCAGCAGCTTCATGAACGTGGGGAACACTGAAGCTTTCTTT